The subject of this entry is one T cell receptor beta chain. Its target is unknown. The assay, immunoSEQ v3.0, was run at survey level. Using immunoSEQ multiplex PCR, the repertoire was profiled, and TCRdb retains in-frame clones only, with some absent. The data show more than 25,000 clones, with around 97% seen just once and about 1.9% held by the top ten. The source of the sample is a study of long-term antiretroviral therapy in people with HIV. Study-wide findings and caveats: Dominating the repertoire at all time points were the clones that expanded before ART.

This CDR3 is built from 15 residues. Trimming removed 7 bases from V and 0 bases from J, with 10 bases in between. Looked up from germline, CDR1 is LNHDA and CDR2 is SQIVND (reference sequence). V and J are TRBV19 and TRBJ1-6; D is unclear. The sample consisted of unsorted PBMCs, taken 7.6 years after starting antiretroviral therapy. The clonotype originates from a man aged 25-45 years with HIV. CDR3 DNA sequence: TGTGCCAGTAAGGGTCGGAGCTCCTATAATTCACCCCTCCACTTT. This sequence encodes CASKGRSSYNSPLHF.